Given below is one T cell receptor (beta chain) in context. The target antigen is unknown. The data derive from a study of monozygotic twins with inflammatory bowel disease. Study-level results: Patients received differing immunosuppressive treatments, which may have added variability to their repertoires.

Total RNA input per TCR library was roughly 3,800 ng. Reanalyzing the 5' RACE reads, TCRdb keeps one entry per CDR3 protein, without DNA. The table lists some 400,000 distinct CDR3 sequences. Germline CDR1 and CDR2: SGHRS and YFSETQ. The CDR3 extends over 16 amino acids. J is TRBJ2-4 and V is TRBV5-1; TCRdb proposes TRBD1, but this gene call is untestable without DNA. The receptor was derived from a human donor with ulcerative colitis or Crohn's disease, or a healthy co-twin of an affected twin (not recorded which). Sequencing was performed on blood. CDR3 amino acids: CASSSSMATGGNIQYF.